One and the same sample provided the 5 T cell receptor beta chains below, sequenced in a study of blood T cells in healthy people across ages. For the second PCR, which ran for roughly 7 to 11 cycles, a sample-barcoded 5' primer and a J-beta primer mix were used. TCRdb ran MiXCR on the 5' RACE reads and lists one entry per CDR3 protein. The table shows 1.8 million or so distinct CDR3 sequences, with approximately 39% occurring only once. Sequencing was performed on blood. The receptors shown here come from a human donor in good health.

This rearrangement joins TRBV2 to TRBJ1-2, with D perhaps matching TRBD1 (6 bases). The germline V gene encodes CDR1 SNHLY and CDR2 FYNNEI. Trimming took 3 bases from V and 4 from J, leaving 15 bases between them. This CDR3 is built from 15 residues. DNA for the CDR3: TGTGCCAGCAGTGATGCGGAGGGGGTTGGCTATGGCTACACCTTC. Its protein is CASSDAEGVGYGYTF.

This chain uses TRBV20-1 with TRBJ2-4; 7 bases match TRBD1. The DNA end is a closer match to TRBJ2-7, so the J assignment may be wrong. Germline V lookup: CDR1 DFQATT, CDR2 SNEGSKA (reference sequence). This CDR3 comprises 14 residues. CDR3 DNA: TGCAGTGCTCTACGACAGGGAAGGTGGGACGAGCAGTACTTC. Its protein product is CSALRQGRWDEQYF.

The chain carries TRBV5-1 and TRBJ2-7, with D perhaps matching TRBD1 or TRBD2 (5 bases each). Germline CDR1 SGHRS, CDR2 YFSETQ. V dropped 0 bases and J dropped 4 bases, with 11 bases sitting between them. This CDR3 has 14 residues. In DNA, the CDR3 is TGCGCCAGCAGCTTGGACGGGACCGGATACGAGCAGTACTTC. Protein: CASSLDGTGYEQYF.

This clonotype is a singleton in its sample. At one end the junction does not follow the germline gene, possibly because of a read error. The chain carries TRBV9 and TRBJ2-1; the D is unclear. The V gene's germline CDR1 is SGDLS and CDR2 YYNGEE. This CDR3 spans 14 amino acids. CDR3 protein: CACSPGHSYNEQFF. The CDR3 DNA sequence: TGTGCCTGCAGCCCCGGGCACTCCTACAATGAGCAGTTCTTC.

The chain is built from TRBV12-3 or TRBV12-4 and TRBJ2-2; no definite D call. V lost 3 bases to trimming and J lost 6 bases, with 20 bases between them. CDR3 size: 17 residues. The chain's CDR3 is CASSFLVLGRVAGELFF. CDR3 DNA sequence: TGTGCCAGCAGTTTTTTGGTTTTAGGTCGGGTTGCCGGGGAGCTGTTTTTT.